Sequencing of this T cell receptor (beta chain) was carried out in a study of beta chain features in type 1 diabetes. Overall study results and limits: Type 1 diabetes patients had TCRB CDR3s that were shorter (moderately but significantly so) in all four CD4+ subsets.

This clone was counted between two and nine times. Its antigen is unidentified. The isolated RNA, all of it, was reverse transcribed, so expressed TCRB transcripts were what got sequenced. The data were produced by immunoSEQ multiplex PCR, yet TCRdb's version contains in-frame clones alone and is incomplete. The repertoire includes just under 150,000 clones, roughly a tenth of them detected once, and 1% to 1.5% sits in the top ten. A sort by CD45RO/CCR7/CD25/CD127/CD95/CD27 yielded CD4+ naive, central memory, regulatory and stem cell-like memory cells. The receptor was derived from a man between 18 and 35 years old in good health. Source material: naive CD4+ T cells from blood.

CDR3 bases: TGCGCCAGCAGCTCGACTAGCGGGAGCCTCCAAGAGACCCAGTACTTC. Translating it yields CASSSTSGSLQETQYF. The V call is TRBV5-1, the J call TRBJ2-5, with 12 bases identical to TRBD2. Trimming removed 3 bases from V and 1 base from J; junction bases left unmatched: 4. This CDR3 is built from 16 residues. Germline V gene sequence: CDR1 SGHRS, CDR2 YFSETQ.